The clone carrying this T cell receptor (beta chain) was counted between two and nine times. Germline is not matched at one junction end, which may reflect a read error. The data belong to a study of patients and donors after allogeneic stem cell transplantation. This CDR3 region has 11 residues. Germline CDR1 MNHEY, CDR2 SVGEGT. TCRdb reanalysed the RT-PCR reads using MiXCR and keeps one entry per CDR3 protein. The sample has fewer than 180,000 distinct CDR3 sequences; approximately 40% are singletons. This TCR came from a human donor who was either an allogeneic HSCT recipient or a stem cell or donor lymphocyte infusion donor (not recorded which). It is not recorded whose cells these are; they may come from a transplant donor. The chain joins TRBV6-2 or TRBV6-3 to TRBJ1-5, with a tentative D call TRBD1 (5 bases). The sample was blood, either unsorted or a sorted T cell fraction (not recorded which). DNA of the CDR3: TGTGCCGTATTCCGAGGGCAGGGACCGAATTTT. As protein: CAVFRGQGPNF.